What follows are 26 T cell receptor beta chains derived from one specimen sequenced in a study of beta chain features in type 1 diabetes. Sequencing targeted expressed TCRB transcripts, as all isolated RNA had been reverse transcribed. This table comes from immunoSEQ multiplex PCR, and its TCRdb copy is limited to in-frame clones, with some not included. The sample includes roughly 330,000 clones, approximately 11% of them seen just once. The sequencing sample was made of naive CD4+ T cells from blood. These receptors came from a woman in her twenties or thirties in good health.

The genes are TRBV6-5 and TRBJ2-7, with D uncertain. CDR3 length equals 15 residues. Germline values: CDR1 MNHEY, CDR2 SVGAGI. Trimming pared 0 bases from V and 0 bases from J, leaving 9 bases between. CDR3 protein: CASSYSTGLSYEQYF. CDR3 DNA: TGTGCCAGCAGTTACTCGACGGGTCTCTCCTACGAGCAGTACTTC.

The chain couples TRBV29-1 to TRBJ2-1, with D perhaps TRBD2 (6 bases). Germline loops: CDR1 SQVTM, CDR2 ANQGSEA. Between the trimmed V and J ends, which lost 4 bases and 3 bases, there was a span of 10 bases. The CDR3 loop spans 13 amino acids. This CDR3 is CSVVRDLYNEQFF. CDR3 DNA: TGCAGCGTTGTGCGGGACCTCTACAATGAGCAGTTCTTC.

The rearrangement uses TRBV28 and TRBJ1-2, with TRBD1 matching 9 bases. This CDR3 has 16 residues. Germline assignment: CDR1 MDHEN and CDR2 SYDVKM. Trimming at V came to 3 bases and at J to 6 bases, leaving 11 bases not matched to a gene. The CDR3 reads CASSLGNRGRGHGYTF. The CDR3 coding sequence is TGTGCCAGCAGTTTGGGTAACAGGGGGCGCGGTCATGGCTACACCTTC.

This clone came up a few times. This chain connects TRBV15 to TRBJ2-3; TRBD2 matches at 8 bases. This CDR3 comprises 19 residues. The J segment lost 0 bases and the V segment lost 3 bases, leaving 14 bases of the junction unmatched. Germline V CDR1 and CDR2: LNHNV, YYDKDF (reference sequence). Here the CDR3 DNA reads TGTGCCACCAGCAGGCGGACTTGGCGAGCGGGGGCTAGCACAGATACGCAGTATTTT. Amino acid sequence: CATSRRTWRAGASTDTQYF.

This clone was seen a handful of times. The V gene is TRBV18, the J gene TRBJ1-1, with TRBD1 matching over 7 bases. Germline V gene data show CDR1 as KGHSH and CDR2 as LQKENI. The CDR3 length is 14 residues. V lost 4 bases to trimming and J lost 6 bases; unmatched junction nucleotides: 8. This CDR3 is CASSQSDRVPEAFF. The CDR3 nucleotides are TGTGCCAGCTCACAATCCGACAGGGTCCCTGAAGCTTTCTTT.

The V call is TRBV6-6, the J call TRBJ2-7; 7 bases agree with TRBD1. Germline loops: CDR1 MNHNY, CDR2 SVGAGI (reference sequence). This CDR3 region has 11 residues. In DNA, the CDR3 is TGTGCAGCCAGGGGGTCCTACGAGCAGTACTTC. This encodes CAARGSYEQYF.

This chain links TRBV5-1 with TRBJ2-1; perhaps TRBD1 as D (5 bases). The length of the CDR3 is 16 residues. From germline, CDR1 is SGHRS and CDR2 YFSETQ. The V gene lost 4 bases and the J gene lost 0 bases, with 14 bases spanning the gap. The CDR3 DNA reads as TGCGCCAGCAGCGGGGCCCTCAGGAGCTCCTACAATGAGCAGTTCTTC. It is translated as CASSGALRSSYNEQFF.

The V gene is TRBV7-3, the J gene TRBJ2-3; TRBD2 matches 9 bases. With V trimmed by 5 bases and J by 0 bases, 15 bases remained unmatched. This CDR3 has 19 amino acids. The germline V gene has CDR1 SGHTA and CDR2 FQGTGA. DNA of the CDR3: TGTGCCAGCAGCCCGATGCTAGCGGGACTACCTTGGAGCACAGATACGCAGTATTTT. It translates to CASSPMLAGLPWSTDTQYF.

The CDR3 reads CASSYSLGQEETQYF. The CDR3 DNA sequence: TGTGCCAGCAGTTACTCCCTCGGACAGGAAGAGACCCAGTACTTC. The chain links TRBV6-5 to TRBJ2-5, with TRBD1 matching over 7 bases. Germline-derived CDR1 and CDR2 are MNHEY and SVGAGI. The CDR3 contains 15 residues. J lost 3 bases, V lost 0 bases, and 4 bases had no gene match.

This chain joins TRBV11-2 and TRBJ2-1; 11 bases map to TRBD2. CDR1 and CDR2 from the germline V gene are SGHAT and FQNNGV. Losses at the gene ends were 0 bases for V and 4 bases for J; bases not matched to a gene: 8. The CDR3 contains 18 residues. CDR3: CASSLENIAGGLYNEQFF. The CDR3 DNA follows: TGTGCCAGCAGCTTAGAGAACATAGCGGGAGGGCTGTACAATGAGCAGTTCTTC.

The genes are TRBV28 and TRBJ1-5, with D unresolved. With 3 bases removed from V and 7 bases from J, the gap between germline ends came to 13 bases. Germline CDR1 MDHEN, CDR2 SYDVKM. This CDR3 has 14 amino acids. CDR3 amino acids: CASSLTPPRQPQHF. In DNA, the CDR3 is TGTGCCAGCAGTTTGACTCCTCCAAGGCAGCCCCAGCATTTT.

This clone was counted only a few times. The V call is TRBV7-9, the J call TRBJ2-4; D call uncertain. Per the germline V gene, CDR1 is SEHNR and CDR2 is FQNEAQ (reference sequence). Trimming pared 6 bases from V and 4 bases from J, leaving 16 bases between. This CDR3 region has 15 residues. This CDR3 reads CASSPAGETKNIQYF. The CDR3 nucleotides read TGTGCCAGCAGTCCAGCCGGCGAGACTAAAAACATTCAGTACTTC.

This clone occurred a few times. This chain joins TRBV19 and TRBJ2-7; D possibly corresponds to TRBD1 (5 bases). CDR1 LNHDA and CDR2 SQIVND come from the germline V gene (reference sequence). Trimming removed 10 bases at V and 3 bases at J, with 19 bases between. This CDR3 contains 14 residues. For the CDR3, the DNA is TGTGCCAAACTCAGGGAACAGGCCCGCTACGAGCAGTACTTC. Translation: CAKLREQARYEQYF.

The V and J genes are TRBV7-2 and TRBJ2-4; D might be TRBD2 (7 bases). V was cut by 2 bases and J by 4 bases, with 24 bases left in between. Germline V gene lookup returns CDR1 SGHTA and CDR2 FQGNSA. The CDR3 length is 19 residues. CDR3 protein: CASSLSLGRGAGGKNIQYF. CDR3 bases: TGTGCCAGCAGCTTAAGTTTGGGGAGGGGGGCAGGTGGTAAAAACATTCAGTACTTC.

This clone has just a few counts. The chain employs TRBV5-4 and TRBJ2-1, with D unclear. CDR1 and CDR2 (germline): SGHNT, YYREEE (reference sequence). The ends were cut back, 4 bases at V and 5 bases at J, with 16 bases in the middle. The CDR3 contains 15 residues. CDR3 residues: CASSPPSSLDNEQFF. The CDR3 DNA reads TGTGCCAGCAGCCCCCCTAGTTCTCTCGACAATGAGCAGTTCTTC.

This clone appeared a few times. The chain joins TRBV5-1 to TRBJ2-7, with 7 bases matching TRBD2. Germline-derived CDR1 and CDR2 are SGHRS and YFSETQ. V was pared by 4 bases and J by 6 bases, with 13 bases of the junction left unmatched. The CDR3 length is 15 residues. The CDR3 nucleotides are TGCGCCAGCAGCATCTGGGGCGGGAGTTCTTCCGAGCAGTACTTC. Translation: CASSIWGGSSSEQYF.

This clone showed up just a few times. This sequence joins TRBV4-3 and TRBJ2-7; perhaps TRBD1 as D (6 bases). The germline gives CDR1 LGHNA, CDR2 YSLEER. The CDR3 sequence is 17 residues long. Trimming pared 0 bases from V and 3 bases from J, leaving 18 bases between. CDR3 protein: CASSQDETGRPLYEQYF. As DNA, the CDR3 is TGCGCCAGCAGCCAAGACGAAACAGGGAGACCCCTCTACGAGCAGTACTTC.

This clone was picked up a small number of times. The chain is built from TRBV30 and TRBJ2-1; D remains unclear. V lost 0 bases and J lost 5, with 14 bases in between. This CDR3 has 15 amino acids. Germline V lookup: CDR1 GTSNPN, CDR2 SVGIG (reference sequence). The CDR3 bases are TGTGCCTGGAGTGTACTCCCAAGAAATAACAATGAGCAGTTCTTC. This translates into CAWSVLPRNNNEQFF. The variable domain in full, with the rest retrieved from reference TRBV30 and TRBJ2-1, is SQTIHQWPATLVQPVGSPLSLECTVEGTSNPNLYWYRQAAGRGLQLLFYSVGIGQISSEVPQNLSASRPQDRQFILSSKKLLLSDSGFYLCAWSVLPRNNNEQFFGPGTRLTVL.

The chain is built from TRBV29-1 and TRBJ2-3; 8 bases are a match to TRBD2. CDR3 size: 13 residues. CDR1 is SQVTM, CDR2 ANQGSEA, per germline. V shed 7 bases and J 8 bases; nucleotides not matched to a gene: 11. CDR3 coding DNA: TGCAGCGCTGAGGCGGGAGGAGTAGGTACGCAGTATTTT. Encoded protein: CSAEAGGVGTQYF.

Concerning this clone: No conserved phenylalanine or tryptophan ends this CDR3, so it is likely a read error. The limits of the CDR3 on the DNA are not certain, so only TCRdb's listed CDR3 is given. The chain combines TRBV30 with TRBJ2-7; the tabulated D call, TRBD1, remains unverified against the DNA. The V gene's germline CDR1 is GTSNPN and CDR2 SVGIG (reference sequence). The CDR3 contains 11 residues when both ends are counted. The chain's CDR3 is CAWSVGNRGFL.

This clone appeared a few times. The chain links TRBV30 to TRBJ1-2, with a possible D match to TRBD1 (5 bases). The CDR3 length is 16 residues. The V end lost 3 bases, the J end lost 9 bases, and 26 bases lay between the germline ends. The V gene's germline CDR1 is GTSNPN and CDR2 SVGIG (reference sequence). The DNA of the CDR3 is TGTGCCTGGAGCCCCCTCGGGCAGGGCCCCCTCTGGAGCTACACCTTC. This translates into CAWSPLGQGPLWSYTF.

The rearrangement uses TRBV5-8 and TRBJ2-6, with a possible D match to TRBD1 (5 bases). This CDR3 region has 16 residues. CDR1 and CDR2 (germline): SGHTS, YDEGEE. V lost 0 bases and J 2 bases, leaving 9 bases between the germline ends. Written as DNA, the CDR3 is TGTGCCAGCAGCTTGGGACCAGGGACTGGGGCCAACGTCCTGACTTTC. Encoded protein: CASSLGPGTGANVLTF. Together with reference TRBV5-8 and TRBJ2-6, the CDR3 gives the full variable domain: EAGVTQSPTHLIKTRGQQATLRCSPISGHTSVYWYQQALGLGLQFLLWYDEGEERNRGNFPPRFSGRQFPNYSSELNVNALELEDSALYLCASSLGPGTGANVLTFGAGSRLTVL.

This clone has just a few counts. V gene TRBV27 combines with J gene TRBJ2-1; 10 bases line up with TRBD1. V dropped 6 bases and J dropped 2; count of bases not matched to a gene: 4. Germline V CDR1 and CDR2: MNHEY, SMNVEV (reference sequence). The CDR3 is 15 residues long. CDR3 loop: CASRDRGSAYNEQFF. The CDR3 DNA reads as TGTGCCAGCAGGGACAGGGGGTCCGCCTACAATGAGCAGTTCTTC.

CDR3 amino acids: CASSQPPGQSVEKLFF. As DNA, the CDR3 is TGTGCCAGCAGCCAACCACCGGGACAGTCCGTTGAAAAACTGTTTTTT. The chain carries TRBV4-2 and TRBJ1-4; 7 nucleotides line up with TRBD1. Germline trimming cut 2 bases from V and 7 bases from J; bases unmatched to any gene: 10. The CDR3 spans 16 residues. CDR1 LGHNA and CDR2 YNFKEQ come from the germline V gene.

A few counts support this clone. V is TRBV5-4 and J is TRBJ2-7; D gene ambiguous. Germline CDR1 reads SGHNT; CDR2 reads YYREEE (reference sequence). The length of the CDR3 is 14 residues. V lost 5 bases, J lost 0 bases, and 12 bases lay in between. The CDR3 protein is CASRISQSSYEQYF. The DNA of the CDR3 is TGTGCCAGCAGGATCAGTCAATCCTCCTACGAGCAGTACTTC.

This CDR3 reads CASSFLGDSDTQYF. CDR3 DNA sequence: TGTGCCAGCAGCTTCCTGGGGGACTCAGATACGCAGTATTTT. The gene calls are TRBV7-3 and TRBJ2-3; tentative D call: TRBD2 (6 bases). The CDR3 has 14 amino acids. V was clipped by 3 bases and J by 4 bases, with 11 bases between them. Germline V gene sequence: CDR1 SGHTA, CDR2 FQGTGA.